This TCR beta chain was recorded in a study of cytomegalovirus exposure and HLA in healthy donors (dated by TCRdb to between 2016 and 2019). Turning to the overall study: In an earlier analysis of several hundred of the donors, approximately 260 Gb of sequence data and 90 million to 120 million unique TCR beta sequences from 180 million or so T cells were reported. On average, about 200,000 unique TCR beta nucleotide sequences were sequenced per donor among roughly 430 genotyped donors of the cohort, with 15% to 20% of those sequences being non-productive. The genetic ancestry cluster associated with self-reported Caucasian donors included around 76% of the 398 genotyped donors. All discovery cohort repertoires had been generated using a single sequencing platform. A later genetic analysis used genome-wide SNP genotypes for about 65% of the 666 donors, treating that subset as a discovery cohort. Along with the approximately 700-subject first cohort, a separate validation cohort of around 110 different subjects was used. HLA typing included class I and class II loci at four-digit resolution. An earlier analysis of 587 of the donors used high-throughput TCR beta sequencing to judge whether each TCR beta V gene segment behaved as functional or pseudogenic. Rather than using new phenotypic data, the later analysis identified candidate immune exposures from TCR beta sequences and from how often those sequences occurred across donors. The number of donors typed differed by locus, with roughly 629-640 for A, B, C, DRB1 and DQB1, more than 500 for DQA1, some 570 for DPA1, and roughly 450 for DPB1. The T cell repertoires of 666 subjects were profiled by immunosequencing and related to cytomegalovirus serostatus. The study aimed to test whether signatures of past pathogen exposure could be identified by cataloging public T cell receptors. About 310 gigabases of sequencing data and tens of millions of unique TCR sequences were included in an early release covering roughly 600 HLA-typed donors. The study combined high-throughput TCR immunosequencing, statistical association of individual TCRs with disease status, and machine learning to predict cytomegalovirus infection status. Alongside the repertoire data, information on donor age, sex, ethnicity and CMV serostatus was compiled. Roughly 5 DR-DQ haplotypes were handled as single units for association and clustering because linkage in the cohort was strong. A later analysis re-analyzed previously published TCR beta repertoires from approximately 670 donors and added high-resolution HLA genotyping to study TCR occurrence patterns. On the study overall, not on this receptor specifically: A later analysis found that most CMV-associated TCR beta chains appeared HLA-restricted, with HLA associations seemingly driven largely by CMV exposure. In a later analysis, TCR association rates were found to vary across HLA loci, with the most associated TCRs seen for DRB1 alleles and the fewest for HLA-C alleles. Several of the top co-occurrence clusters appeared to be linked to parvovirus B19, influenza, CMV and Epstein-Barr virus, according to a later analysis. Assigning TCR associations to individual alleles was difficult when HLA alleles, especially DR and DQ, strongly co-occurred. A further reported finding was that TCR beta sequences accurately predicted the HLA-A and HLA-B alleles for most subjects in the first cohort. Three of the identified cytomegalovirus-associated TCR beta chains were confirmed in vitro to be specific for cytomegalovirus antigens. In an earlier analysis of 587 of the donors, most TCR beta V segments appeared in productive rearrangements about 87% or about 30% of the time, broadly matching IMGT annotations. In a later genetic analysis, a missense DCLRE1C variant was associated with V-gene and J-gene trimming of TCR beta chains, and the association was replicated in an independent cohort. Roughly uniform sequencing depth across donors was assumed in presence/absence analyses, although this assumption may not hold. Because the 87-base-pair reads could not distinguish some IMGT-functional V segments, including TRBV6-2 and TRBV6-3, those segments were excluded. A later analysis found that HLA-associated TCR beta chains were more clonally expanded and had lower generation probabilities than equally common non-associated chains. The classifier was reported to diagnose cytomegalovirus status with high specificity and sensitivity in both the original and validation cohorts. CMV serostatus was the only immune exposure information available for the cohort. Only TCR beta chains were sequenced in this cohort, and the absence of alpha or paired-chain data limited detectable features. Linkage disequilibrium might explain the correlated functional status among segregating V segments, but an unknown experimental factor could not be excluded. A cluster of highly shared sequence variants was judged likely to be a technical artifact of the sequencing pipeline. While some public TCRs were present in many individuals, most TCR sequences turned up only very rarely across donors. Because counts were too low, roughly 17 rarely observed V segments, including chromosome 9 orphons, were left out of the earlier analysis of 587 of the donors. Because HLA typing was unavailable for some donors at each locus, only the typed subset was used in association tests. A later analysis associated about 18,000 TCR beta sequences with specific HLA alleles at a false discovery rate of 0.05. The study gave a list of about 150 TCR beta chains associated with cytomegalovirus. According to a later genetic analysis, donors in an Asian-associated ancestry cluster had fewer N-insertions in productive TCRs than the approximately 670-donor mean. The authors suggested that the approach could potentially be generalized to other disease states and immunological phenotypes.

With regard to this clone: Its antigen is still unknown. Per-base qualities were not stored, and no clone one base away is much larger.

There are 15 amino acids in the CDR3, from cysteine to phenylalanine inclusive. This entry keeps only the CDR3 DNA: 45 bases, framed from base 1. V and J lose 3 bases and 0 bases, and a span of 11 bases separates them. The germline V gene specifies SGHRS as CDR1 and YFSETQ as CDR2. The library was prepared using the immunoSEQ multiplex PCR assay. For the multiplex PCR, a mixture combining 60 forward primers for TCR Vbeta segments and 13 reverse primers for TCR Jbeta segments was used. The CDR3 region of rearranged TCR beta genes was amplified from genomic DNA with a multiplex PCR assay. The amplified TCR beta libraries were sequenced on the Illumina HiSeq System as 87-base-pair reads. Under the source paper's analysis protocol: Across the 500 to 850 repertoires, a later analysis counted 78 million or so unique TCR beta chains, some 11 million of which were shared by at least two donors. A nearest-neighbor algorithm error-corrected the raw reads and collapsed the reads into unique sequences, merging closely related sequences to remove PCR and sequencing errors. Alignment of CDR3 sequences to IMGT reference sequences was used to assign V, D and J gene segments. For a sequence to be retained, a match of at least six nucleotides was required to both a V gene segment and a J gene segment. Rearrangements were classified as productive when the CDR3 lacked stop codons and remained in frame with V and J, and all other rearrangements were classified as non-productive. CDR3 was defined according to IMGT convention as the region running from the second conserved V-encoded cysteine to the conserved J-encoded phenylalanine. Sequences without an unambiguous match to a single V gene segment were excluded from the earlier analysis of over 500 of the donors. In an earlier analysis of several hundred of the donors, V segments were called functional above 56.7% productive rearrangements and were called segregating when the between-donor standard deviation exceeded 5%. A statistical classification framework was built to diagnose cytomegalovirus status from the catalog of TCR beta chain sequences. In a later analysis, V and J genes were assigned by comparing TCR nucleotide sequences against IMGT/GENE-DB human TR gene sequences. In a later analysis, CDR3 sequences and most-parsimonious VDJ recombination scenarios were assigned using the TCRdist pipeline. A later analysis defined each TCR beta chain by its CDR3 amino acid sequence plus V-gene family, and excluded reads lacking a unique V-gene family. In a later analysis, several hundred highly shared, low-generation-probability nucleotide sequences were removed to address suspected cross-contamination and a sequencing artifact. A later analysis calculated a clonal expansion index for each public chain from normalized within-repertoire ranks of inferred template counts. In a later analysis, generation probabilities were computed with a VDJ recombination model fitted to out-of-frame rearrangements, and the resulting probabilities were checked against IGoR. In a later analysis, TCR-TCR, TCR-HLA and TCR-CMV co-occurrence was scored with hypergeometric tests, and a repertoire-size bias correction was applied to TCR pairs. A later analysis estimated false discovery rates by permuting HLA or CMV assignments 20 times. In a later analysis, co-occurring TCRs were grouped using DBSCAN, with TCRdist sequence similarity added in when clustering inside HLA-allele-positive subsets. Co-occurrence clustering excluded repertoires with fewer than 30,000 or more than 120,000 public chains, plus five with anomalous nucleotide sharing. TCRdb took over this immuneACCESS table, retaining in-frame rearrangements with V and J assigned. Such tables are incomplete; in checked studies, under half of the missing clones stem from an unresolved V gene, and the remainder is unexplained. That table furnishes V, J and clone size, whereas the DNA furnished D and trimming. The sample table holds roughly 56,000 clones, of which around 81% were seen once. Jointly, the top ten make up 2% to 2.5% of the sample.

The cohort was made up of about 610 healthy bone marrow donors. All cohort members were sampled while nominally healthy, although unrecorded immune exposures were likely present. The donor tested CMV seropositive, placing the donor among the approximately 290 seropositive members of the cohort. Every donor gave a peripheral blood sample, and the peripheral blood mononuclear cells from that sample were used for TCR beta sequencing. Genomic DNA was extracted from the blood cell samples with the Qiagen DNeasy Blood Extraction Kit. The rearrangement combines TRBV5-1 with TRBJ2-3; no D segment can be confidently identified. Sequencing was carried out using PBMCs. This clonotype was obtained from a boy between 10 and 17 years old in good health and CMV-seropositive. The CDR3 sequence is CASSSKLSSTDTQYF. The base sequence is TGCGCCAGCAGCTCGAAACTATCTAGCACAGATACGCAGTATTTT.